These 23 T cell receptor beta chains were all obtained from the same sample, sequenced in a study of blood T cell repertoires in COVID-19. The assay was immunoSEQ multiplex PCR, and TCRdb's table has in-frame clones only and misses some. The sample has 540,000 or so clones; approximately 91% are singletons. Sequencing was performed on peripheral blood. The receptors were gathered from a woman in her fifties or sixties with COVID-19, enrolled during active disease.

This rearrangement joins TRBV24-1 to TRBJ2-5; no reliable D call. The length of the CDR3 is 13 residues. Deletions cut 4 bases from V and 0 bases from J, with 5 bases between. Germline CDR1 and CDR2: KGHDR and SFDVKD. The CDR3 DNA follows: TGTGCCACCAGTGACCAGTACCAAGAGACCCAGTACTTC. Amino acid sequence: CATSDQYQETQYF.

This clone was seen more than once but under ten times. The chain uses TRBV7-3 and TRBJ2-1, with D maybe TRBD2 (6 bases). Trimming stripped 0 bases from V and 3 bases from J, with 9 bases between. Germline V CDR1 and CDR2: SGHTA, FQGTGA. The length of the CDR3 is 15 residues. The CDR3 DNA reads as TGTGCCAGCAGCTTAACGACCGGGGGCTACAATGAGCAGTTCTTC. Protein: CASSLTTGGYNEQFF.

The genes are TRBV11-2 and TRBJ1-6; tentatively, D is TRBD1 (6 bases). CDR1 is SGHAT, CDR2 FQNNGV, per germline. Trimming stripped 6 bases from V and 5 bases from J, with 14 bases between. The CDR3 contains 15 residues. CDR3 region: CASSSTGSDNSPLHF. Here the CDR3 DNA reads TGTGCCAGCAGTTCCACAGGGAGCGATAATTCACCCCTCCACTTT.

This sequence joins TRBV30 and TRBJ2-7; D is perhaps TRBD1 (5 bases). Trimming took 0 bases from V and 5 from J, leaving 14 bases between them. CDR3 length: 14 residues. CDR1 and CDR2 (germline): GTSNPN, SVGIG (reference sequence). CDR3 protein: CAWSVQLMTDEQYF. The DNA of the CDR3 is TGTGCCTGGAGTGTACAATTGATGACAGACGAGCAGTACTTC.

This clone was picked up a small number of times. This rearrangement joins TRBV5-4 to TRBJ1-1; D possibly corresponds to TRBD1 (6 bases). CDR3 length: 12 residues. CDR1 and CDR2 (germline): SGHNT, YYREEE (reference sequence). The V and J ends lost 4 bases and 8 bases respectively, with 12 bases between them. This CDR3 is CASSGRGGEAFF. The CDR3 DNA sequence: TGTGCCAGCAGCGGGAGGGGGGGAGAAGCTTTCTTT.

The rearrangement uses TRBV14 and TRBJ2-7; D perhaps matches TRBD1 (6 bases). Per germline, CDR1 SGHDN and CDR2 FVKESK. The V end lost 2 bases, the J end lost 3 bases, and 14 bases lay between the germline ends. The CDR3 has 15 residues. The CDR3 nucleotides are TGTGCCAGCAGCCAACAGACAGGTAGTCTCTACGAGCAGTACTTC. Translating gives CASSQQTGSLYEQYF.

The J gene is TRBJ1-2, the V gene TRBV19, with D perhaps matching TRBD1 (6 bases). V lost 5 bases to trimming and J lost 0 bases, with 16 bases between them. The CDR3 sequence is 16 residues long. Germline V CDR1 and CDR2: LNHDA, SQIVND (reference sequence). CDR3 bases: TGTGCCAGTAGTGCGCACTCCAGGGGCTCTAACTATGGCTACACCTTC. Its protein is CASSAHSRGSNYGYTF.

CDR3 residues: CASTPSGGQETQYF. In DNA form, the CDR3 reads TGTGCCAGCACCCCTAGCGGGGGGCAGGAGACCCAGTACTTC. J is TRBJ2-5 and V is TRBV7-9; 11 bases line up with TRBD2. The length of the CDR3 is 14 residues. Germline V gene sequence: CDR1 SEHNR, CDR2 FQNEAQ (reference sequence). V was clipped by 7 bases and J by 5 bases; unmatched bases: 6.

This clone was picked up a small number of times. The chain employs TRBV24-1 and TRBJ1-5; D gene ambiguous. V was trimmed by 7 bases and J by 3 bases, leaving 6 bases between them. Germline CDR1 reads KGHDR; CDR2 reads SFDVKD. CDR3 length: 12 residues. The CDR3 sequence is CATRGANQPQHF. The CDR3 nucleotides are TGTGCCACCAGGGGAGCCAATCAGCCCCAGCATTTT.

The CDR3 DNA sequence: TGCGCCAGCAGCTCCGGACTAGCGGGGGGCCCCCGCTCCTACAATGAGCAGTTCTTC. Protein: CASSSGLAGGPRSYNEQFF. The V and J genes are TRBV5-1 and TRBJ2-1, with 14 bases matching TRBD2. Per the germline V gene, CDR1 is SGHRS and CDR2 is YFSETQ. The CDR3 is made up of 19 amino acids. V lost 3 bases, J lost 0 bases, and 8 bases stayed unmatched.

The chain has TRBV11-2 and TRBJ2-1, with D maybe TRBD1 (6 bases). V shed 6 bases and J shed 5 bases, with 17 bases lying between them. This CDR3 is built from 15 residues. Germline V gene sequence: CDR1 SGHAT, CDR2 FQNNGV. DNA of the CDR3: TGTGCCAGCAGTAGACGTGGGGGCAGCAACAATGAGCAGTTCTTC. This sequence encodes CASSRRGGSNNEQFF.

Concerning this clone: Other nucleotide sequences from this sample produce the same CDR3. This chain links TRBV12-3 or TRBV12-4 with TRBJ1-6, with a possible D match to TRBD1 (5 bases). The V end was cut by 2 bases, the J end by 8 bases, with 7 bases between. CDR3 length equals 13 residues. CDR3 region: CASSLSGDSPLHF. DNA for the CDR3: TGTGCCAGCAGTTTATCGGGGGATTCACCCCTCCACTTT.

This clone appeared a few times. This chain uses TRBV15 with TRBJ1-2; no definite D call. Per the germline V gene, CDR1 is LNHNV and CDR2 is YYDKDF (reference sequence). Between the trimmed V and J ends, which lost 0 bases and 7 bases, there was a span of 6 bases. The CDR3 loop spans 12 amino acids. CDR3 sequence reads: CATSRENSGYTF. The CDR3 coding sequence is TGTGCCACCAGCAGAGAAAACAGTGGCTACACCTTC.

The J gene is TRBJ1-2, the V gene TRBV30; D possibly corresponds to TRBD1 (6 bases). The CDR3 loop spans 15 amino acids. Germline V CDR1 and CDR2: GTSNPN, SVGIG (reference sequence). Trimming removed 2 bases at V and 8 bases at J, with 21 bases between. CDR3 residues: CAWSLLGGQREGYTF. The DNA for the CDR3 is TGTGCCTGGAGTCTACTAGGGGGGCAGCGGGAAGGCTACACCTTC.

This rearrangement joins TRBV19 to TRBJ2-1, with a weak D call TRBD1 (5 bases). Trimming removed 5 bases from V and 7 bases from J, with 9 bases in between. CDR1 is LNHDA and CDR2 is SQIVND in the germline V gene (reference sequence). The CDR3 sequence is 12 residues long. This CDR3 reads CASSAPGNEQFF. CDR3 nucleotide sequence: TGTGCCAGTAGTGCCCCAGGGAATGAGCAGTTCTTC.

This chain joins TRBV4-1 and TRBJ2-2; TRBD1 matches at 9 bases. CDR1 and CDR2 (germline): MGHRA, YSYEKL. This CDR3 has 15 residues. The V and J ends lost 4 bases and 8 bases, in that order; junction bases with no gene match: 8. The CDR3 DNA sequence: TGCGCCAGCAGCCCCCGGGACAGGGCAACGGGGGAGCTGTTTTTT. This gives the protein CASSPRDRATGELFF.

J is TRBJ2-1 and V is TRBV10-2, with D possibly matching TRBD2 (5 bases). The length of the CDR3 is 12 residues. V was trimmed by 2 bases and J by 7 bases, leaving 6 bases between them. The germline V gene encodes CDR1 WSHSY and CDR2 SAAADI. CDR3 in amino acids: CASSETGNEQFF. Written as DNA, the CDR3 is TGCGCCAGCAGTGAGACGGGGAATGAGCAGTTCTTC.

The CDR3 here is CASSYSQGAGQPQHF. For the CDR3, the DNA is TGTGCCAGCAGTTACTCACAGGGGGCGGGTCAGCCCCAGCATTTT. This sequence joins TRBV6-5 and TRBJ1-5, with 9 bases identical to TRBD1. The CDR3 has 15 amino acids. The junction had 3 bases not matched to a gene; V was cut back by 0 bases and J by 6 bases. Germline V gene lookup returns CDR1 MNHEY and CDR2 SVGAGI.

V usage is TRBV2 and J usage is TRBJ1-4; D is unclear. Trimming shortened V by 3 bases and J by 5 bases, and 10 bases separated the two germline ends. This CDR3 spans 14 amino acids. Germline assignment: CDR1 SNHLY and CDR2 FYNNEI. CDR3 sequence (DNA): TGTGCCAGCAGTGATCGGGTTAGCAATGAAAAACTGTTTTTT. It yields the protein CASSDRVSNEKLFF.

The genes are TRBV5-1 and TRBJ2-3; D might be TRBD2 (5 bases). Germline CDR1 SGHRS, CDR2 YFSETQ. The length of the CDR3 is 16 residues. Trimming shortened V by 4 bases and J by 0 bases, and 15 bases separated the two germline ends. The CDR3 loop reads CASSLGPRGSTDTQYF. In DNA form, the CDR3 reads TGCGCCAGCAGCCTGGGCCCCCGGGGAAGCACAGATACGCAGTATTTT.

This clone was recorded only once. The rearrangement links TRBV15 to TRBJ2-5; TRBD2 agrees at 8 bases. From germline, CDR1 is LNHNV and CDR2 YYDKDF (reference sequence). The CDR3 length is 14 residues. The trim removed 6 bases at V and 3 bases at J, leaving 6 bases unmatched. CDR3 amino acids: CATRTAGVEETQYF. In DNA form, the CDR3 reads TGTGCCACCAGGACAGCGGGGGTGGAAGAGACCCAGTACTTC.

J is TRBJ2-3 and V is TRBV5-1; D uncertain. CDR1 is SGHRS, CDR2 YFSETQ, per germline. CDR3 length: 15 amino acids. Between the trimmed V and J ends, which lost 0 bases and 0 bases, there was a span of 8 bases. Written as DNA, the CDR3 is TGCGCCAGCAGCTTGGATTCTACTAGCACAGATACGCAGTATTTT. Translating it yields CASSLDSTSTDTQYF. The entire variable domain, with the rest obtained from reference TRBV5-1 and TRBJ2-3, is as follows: KAGVTQTPRYLIKTRGQQVTLSCSPISGHRSVSWYQQTPGQGLQFLFEYFSETQRNKGNFPGRFSGRQFSNSRSEMNVSTLELGDSALYLCASSLDSTSTDTQYFGPGTRLTVL.

The CDR3 loop is CAWSVGVQTEAFF. CDR3 nucleotide sequence: TGTGCCTGGAGTGTAGGGGTCCAAACTGAAGCTTTCTTT. This rearrangement joins TRBV30 to TRBJ1-1, with a tentative D call TRBD1 (5 bases). Germline loops: CDR1 GTSNPN, CDR2 SVGIG (reference sequence). CDR3 size: 13 residues. V was cut by 0 bases and J by 5 bases, with 10 bases left in between.